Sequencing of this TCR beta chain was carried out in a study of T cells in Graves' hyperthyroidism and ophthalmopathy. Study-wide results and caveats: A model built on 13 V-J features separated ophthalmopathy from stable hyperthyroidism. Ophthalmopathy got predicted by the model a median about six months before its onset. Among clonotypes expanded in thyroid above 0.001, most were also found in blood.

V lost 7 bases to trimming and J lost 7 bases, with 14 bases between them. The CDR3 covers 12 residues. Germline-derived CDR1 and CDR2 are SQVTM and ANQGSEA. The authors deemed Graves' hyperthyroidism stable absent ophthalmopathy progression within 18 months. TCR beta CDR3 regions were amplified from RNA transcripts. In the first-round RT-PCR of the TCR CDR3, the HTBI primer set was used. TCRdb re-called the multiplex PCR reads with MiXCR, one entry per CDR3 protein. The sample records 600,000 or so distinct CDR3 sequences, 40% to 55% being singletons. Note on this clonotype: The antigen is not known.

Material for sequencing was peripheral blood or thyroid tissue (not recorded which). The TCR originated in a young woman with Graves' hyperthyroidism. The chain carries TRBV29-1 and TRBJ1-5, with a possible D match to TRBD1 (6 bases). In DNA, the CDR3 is TGCAGCGCTACACAGGGAGGCCAGCCCCAGCATTTT. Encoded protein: CSATQGGQPQHF.